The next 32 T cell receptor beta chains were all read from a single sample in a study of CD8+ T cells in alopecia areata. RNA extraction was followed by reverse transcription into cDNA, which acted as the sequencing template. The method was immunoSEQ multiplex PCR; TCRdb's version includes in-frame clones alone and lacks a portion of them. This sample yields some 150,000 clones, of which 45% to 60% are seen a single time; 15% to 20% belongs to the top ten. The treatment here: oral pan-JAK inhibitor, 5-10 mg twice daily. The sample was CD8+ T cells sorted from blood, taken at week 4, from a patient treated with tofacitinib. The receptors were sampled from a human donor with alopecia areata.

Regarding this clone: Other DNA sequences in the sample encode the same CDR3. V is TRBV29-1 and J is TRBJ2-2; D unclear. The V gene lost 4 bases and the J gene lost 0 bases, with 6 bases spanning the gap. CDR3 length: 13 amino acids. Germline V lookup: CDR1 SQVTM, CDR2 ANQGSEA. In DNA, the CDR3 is TGCAGCGTTGTTTCCGCGAACACCGGGGAGCTGTTTTTT. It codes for CSVVSANTGELFF.

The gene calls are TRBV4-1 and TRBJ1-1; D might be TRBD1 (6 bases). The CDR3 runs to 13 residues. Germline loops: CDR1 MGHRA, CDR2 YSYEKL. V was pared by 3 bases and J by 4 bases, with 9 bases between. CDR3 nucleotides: TGCGCCAGCAGCCATACAGGGCTCACTGAAGCTTTCTTT. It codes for CASSHTGLTEAFF.

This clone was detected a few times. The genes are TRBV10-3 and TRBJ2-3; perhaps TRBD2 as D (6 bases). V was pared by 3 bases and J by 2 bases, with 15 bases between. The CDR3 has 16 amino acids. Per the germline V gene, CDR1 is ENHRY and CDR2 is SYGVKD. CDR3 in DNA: TGTGCCATCAGTGATCGGGGGACGACCAACACAGATACGCAGTATTTT. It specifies CAISDRGTTNTDTQYF.

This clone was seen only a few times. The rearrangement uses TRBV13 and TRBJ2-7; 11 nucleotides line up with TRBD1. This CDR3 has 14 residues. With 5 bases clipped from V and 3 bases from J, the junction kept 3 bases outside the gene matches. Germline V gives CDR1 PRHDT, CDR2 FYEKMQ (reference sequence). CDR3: CASSPGTGGYEQYF. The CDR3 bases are TGTGCCAGCAGCCCCGGGACAGGGGGCTACGAGCAGTACTTC.

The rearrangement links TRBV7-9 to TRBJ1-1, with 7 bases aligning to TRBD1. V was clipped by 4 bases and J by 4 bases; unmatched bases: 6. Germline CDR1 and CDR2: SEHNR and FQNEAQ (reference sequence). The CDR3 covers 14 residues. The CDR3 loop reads CASSSLQGPTEAFF. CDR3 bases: TGTGCCAGCAGCTCCTTACAGGGGCCCACTGAAGCTTTCTTT. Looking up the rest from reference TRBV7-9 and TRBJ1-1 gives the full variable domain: DTGVSQNPRHKITKRGQNVTFRCDPISEHNRLYWYRQTLGQGPEFLTYFQNEAQLEKSRLLSDRFSAERPKGSFSTLEIQRTEQGDSAMYLCASSSLQGPTEAFFGQGTRLTVV.

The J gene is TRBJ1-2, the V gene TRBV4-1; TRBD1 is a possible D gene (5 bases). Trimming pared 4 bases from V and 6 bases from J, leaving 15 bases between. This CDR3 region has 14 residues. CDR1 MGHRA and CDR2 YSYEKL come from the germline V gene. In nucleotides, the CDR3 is TGCGCCAGCAGCCTCCACCGTCAGGGCGATGGCTACACCTTC. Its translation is CASSLHRQGDGYTF.

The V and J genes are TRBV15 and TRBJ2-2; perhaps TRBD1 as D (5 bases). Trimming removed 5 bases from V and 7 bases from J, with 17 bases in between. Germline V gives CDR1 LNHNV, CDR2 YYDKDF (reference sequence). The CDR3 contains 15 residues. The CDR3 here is CATSDVTGSGGELFF. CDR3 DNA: TGTGCCACCAGCGATGTAACAGGTTCAGGCGGGGAGCTGTTTTTT.

The DNA of the CDR3 is TGTGCCAGCAGTTTAAATCCGTGGACAGAAACCTACGAGCAGTACTTC. It is translated as CASSLNPWTETYEQYF. The J gene is TRBJ2-7, the V gene TRBV27; D perhaps matches TRBD1 (6 bases). This CDR3 has 16 amino acids. Between the trimmed V and J ends, which lost 2 bases and 2 bases, there was a span of 16 bases. Germline-derived CDR1 and CDR2 are MNHEY and SMNVEV (reference sequence).

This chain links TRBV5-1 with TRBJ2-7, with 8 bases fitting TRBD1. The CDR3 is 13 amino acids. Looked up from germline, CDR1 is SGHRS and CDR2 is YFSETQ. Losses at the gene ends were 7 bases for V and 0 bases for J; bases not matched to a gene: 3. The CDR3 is CASGQGSSYEQYF. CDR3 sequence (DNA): TGCGCCAGCGGACAGGGATCCTCCTACGAGCAGTACTTC.

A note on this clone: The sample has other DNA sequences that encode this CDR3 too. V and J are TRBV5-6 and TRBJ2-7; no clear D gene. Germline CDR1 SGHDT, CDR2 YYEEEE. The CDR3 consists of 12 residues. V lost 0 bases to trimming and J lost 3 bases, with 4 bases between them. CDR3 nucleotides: TGTGCCAGCAGCTTGGAGCGCTACGAGCAGTACTTC. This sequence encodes CASSLERYEQYF.

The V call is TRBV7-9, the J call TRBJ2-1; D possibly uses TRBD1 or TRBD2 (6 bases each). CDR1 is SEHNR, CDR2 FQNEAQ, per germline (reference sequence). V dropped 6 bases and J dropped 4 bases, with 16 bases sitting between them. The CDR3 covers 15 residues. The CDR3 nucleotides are TGTGCCAGCAGAGGTCGGGGGCGAACTTACAATGAGCAGTTCTTC. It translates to CASRGRGRTYNEQFF.

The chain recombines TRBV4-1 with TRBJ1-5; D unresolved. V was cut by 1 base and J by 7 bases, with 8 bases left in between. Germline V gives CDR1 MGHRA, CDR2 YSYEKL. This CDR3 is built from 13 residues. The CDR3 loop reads CASSQAEDQPQHF. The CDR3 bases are TGCGCCAGCAGCCAAGCGGAGGACCAGCCCCAGCATTTT.

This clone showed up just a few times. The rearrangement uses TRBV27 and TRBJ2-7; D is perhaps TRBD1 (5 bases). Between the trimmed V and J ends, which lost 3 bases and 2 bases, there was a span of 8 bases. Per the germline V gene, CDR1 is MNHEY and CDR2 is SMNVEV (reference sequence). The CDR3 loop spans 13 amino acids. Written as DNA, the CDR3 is TGTGCCAGCAGTTTGACAGAAACCTACGAGCAGTACTTC. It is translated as CASSLTETYEQYF.

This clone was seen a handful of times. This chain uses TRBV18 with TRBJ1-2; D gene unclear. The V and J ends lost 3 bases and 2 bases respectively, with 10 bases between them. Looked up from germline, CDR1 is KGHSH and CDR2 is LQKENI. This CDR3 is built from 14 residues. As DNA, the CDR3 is TGTGCCAGCTCACCCAATGGGCAGAACTATGGCTACACCTTC. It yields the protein CASSPNGQNYGYTF.

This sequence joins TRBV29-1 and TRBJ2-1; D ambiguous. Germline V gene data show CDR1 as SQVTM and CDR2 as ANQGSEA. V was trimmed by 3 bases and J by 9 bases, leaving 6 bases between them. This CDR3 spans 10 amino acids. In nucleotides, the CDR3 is TGCAGCGTTGAGTCTGGTGAGCAGTTCTTC. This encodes CSVESGEQFF.

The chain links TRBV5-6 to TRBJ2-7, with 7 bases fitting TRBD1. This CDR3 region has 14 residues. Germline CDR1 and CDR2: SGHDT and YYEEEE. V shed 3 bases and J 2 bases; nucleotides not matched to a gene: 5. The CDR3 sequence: CASSSTGTAYEQYF. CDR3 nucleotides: TGTGCCAGCAGCTCAACCGGGACAGCCTACGAGCAGTACTTC.

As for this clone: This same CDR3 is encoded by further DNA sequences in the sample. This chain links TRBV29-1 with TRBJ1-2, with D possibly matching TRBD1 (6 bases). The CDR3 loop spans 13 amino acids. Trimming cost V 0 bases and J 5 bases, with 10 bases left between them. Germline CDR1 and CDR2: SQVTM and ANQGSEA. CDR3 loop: CSVEEGAGYGYTF. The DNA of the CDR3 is TGCAGCGTTGAAGAGGGGGCAGGTTATGGCTACACCTTC.

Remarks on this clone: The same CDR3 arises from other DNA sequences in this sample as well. For the CDR3, the DNA is TGTGCCAGCAGCGTAGGTGGCAGCACAGATACGCAGTATTTT. This encodes CASSVGGSTDTQYF. This chain uses TRBV9 with TRBJ2-3; D not resolved. CDR3 length: 14 residues. Germline values: CDR1 SGDLS, CDR2 YYNGEE. V was cut by 0 bases and J by 0 bases, with 5 bases left in between.

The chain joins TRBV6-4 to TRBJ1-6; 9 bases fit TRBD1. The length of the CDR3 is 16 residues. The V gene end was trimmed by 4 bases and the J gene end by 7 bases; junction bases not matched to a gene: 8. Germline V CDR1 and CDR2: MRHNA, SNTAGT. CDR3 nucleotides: TGTGCCAGCAGTGGTGGGGAAGGGACAGGGAATTCACCCCTCCACTTT. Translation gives CASSGGEGTGNSPLHF.

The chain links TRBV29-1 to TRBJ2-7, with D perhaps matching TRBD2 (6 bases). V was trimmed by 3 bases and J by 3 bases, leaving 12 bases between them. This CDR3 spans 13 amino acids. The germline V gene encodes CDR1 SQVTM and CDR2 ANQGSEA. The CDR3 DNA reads TGCAGCGTTGATGACGGAGCGGGCTACGAGCAGTACTTC. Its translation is CSVDDGAGYEQYF.

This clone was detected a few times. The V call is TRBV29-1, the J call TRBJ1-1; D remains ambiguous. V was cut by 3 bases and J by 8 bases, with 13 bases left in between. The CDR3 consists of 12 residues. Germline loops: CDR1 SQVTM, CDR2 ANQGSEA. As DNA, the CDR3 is TGCAGCGTTGAGGAGCCGCCCGTAGAAGCTTTCTTT. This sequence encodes CSVEEPPVEAFF.

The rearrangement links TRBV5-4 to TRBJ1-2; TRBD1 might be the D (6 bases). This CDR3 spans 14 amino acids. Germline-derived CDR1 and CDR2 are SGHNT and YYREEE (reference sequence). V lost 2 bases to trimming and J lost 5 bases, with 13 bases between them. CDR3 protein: CASSLQGSGYGYTF. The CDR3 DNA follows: TGTGCCAGCAGCTTACAGGGATCGGGGTATGGCTACACCTTC.

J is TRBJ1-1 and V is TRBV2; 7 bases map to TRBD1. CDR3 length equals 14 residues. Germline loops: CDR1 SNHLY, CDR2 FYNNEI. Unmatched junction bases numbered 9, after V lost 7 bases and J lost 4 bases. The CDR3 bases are TGTGCCAGCAAACAGGGGATGATTGGCACTGAAGCTTTCTTT. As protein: CASKQGMIGTEAFF.

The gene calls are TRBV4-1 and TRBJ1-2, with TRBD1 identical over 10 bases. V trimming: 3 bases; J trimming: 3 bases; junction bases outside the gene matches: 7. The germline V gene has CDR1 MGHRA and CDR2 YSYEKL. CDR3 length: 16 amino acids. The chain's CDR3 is CASSQEPGQGYYGYTF. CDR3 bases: TGCGCCAGCAGCCAGGAACCGGGACAGGGGTACTATGGCTACACCTTC.

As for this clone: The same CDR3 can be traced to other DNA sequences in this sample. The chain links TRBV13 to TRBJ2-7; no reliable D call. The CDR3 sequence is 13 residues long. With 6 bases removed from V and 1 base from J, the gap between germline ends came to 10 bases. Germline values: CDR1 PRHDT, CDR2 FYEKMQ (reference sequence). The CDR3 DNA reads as TGTGCCAGCAGTCTTGATCGGTCCTACGAGCAGTACTTC. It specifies CASSLDRSYEQYF.

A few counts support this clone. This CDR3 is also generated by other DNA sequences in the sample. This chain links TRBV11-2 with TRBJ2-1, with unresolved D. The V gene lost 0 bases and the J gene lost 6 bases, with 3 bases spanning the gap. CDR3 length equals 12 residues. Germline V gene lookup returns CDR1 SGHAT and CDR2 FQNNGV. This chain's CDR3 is CASSLDSNEQFF. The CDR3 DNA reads TGTGCCAGCAGCTTAGATTCCAATGAGCAGTTCTTC.

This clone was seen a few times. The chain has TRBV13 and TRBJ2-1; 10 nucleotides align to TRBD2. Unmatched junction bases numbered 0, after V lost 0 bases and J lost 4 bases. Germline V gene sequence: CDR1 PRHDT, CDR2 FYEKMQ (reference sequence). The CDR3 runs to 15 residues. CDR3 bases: TGTGCCAGCAGCTTAGGAGCGGGGGGGTACAATGAGCAGTTCTTC. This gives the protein CASSLGAGGYNEQFF.

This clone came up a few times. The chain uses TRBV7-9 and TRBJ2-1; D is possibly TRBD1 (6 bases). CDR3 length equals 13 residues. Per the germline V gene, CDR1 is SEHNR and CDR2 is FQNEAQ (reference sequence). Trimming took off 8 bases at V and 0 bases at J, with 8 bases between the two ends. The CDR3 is CASDRSSYNEQFF. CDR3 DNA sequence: TGTGCCAGCGACAGGAGCTCCTACAATGAGCAGTTCTTC.

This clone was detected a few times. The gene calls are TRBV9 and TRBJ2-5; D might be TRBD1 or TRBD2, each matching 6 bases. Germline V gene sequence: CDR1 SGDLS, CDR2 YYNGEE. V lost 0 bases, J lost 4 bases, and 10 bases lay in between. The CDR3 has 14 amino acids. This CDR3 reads CASSVEGGRETQYF. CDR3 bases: TGTGCCAGCAGCGTAGAGGGGGGCCGAGAGACCCAGTACTTC.

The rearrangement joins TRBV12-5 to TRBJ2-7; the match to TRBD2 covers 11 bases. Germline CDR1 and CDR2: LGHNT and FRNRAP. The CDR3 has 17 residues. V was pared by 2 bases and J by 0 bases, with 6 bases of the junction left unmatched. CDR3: CASGLTSGGPISYEQYF. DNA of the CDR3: TGTGCTAGTGGTTTGACTAGCGGGGGCCCTATCTCCTACGAGCAGTACTTC.

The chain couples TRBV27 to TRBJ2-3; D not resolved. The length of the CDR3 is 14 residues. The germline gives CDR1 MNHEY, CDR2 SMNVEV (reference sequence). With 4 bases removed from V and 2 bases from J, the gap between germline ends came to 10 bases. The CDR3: CASSYGPPTDTQYF. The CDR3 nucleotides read TGTGCCAGCAGTTATGGTCCCCCCACAGATACGCAGTATTTT.

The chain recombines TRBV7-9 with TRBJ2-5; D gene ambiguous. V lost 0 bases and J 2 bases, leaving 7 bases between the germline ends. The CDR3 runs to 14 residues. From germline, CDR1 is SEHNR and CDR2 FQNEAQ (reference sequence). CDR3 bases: TGTGCCAGCAGCTTAGCGGCCGCACAAGAGACCCAGTACTTC. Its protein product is CASSLAAAQETQYF.